One sample yielded the 14 T cell receptor beta chains listed below, sequenced in a study of T cells in Graves' hyperthyroidism and ophthalmopathy. TCR beta CDR3 region amplification was performed from RNA transcripts. The study used the HTBI primer set for a first-round RT-PCR of the TCR CDR3. One entry per CDR3 protein, called by TCRdb with MiXCR from the multiplex PCR reads. The repertoire holds approximately 530,000 distinct CDR3 sequences, over 15% seen once, with about 17% in the top ten. The sequenced material came from blood. All receptors derive from a woman aged 18-29 years with Graves' hyperthyroidism.

This clonotype turned up a few times. The chain employs TRBV15 and TRBJ2-7; 8 bases align to TRBD2. V was pared by 6 bases and J by 3 bases, with 10 bases of the junction left unmatched. The CDR3 contains 15 residues. The germline gives CDR1 LNHNV, CDR2 YYDKDF (reference sequence). The CDR3 DNA sequence: TGTGCCACCAGTTGGGGGGGTAGCGGGGTCTACGAGCAGTACTTC. Its protein product is CATSWGGSGVYEQYF.

This clonotype was counted many times. The V call is TRBV12-3 or TRBV12-4, the J call TRBJ2-1; D uncertain. The CDR3 has 13 residues. V lost 3 bases, J lost 6 bases, and 9 bases lay in between. The CDR3 spells CASSFPAGNEQFF. CDR3 in DNA: TGTGCCAGCAGTTTTCCTGCCGGCAATGAGCAGTTCTTC.

This clonotype was detected a few times. The chain recombines TRBV20-1 with TRBJ2-3; 8 nucleotides line up with TRBD1. Germline assignment: CDR1 DFQATT and CDR2 SNEGSKA (reference sequence). The CDR3 length is 16 residues. Losses at the gene ends were 1 base for V and 6 bases for J; bases not matched to a gene: 12. CDR3: CSARAVGRGRLDTQYF. DNA of the CDR3: TGCAGTGCTAGAGCGGTGGGCAGGGGGCGGTTGGATACGCAGTATTTT.

This chain links TRBV12-3 or TRBV12-4 with TRBJ1-5, with D unclear. CDR3 size: 15 residues. V lost 8 bases, J lost 4 bases, and 18 bases lay in between. The CDR3 sequence is CASGSRALINQPQHF. CDR3 in DNA: TGTGCCAGCGGCTCACGGGCCCTCATTAATCAGCCCCAGCATTTT.

This clonotype was observed a few times. This chain joins TRBV6-1 and TRBJ2-7; TRBD1 matches at 7 bases. Germline loops: CDR1 MNHNS, CDR2 SASEGT. This CDR3 is built from 16 residues. V lost 5 bases to trimming and J lost 4 bases; unmatched junction nucleotides: 14. The CDR3: CASSTEPTGQKYEQYF. In DNA form, the CDR3 reads TGTGCCAGCAGTACAGAGCCAACGGGACAGAAATACGAGCAGTACTTC.

V is TRBV29-1 and J is TRBJ2-1, with D unclear. The CDR3 consists of 10 residues. V gave up 4 bases and J gave up 7 bases, with 5 bases separating them. Germline V gene sequence: CDR1 SQVTM, CDR2 ANQGSEA. CDR3 amino acids: CSVGINEQFF. The CDR3, as DNA: TGCAGCGTTGGGATAAATGAGCAGTTCTTC.

This clonotype was picked up many times. The rearrangement joins TRBV4-3 to TRBJ1-1, with 7 bases matching TRBD1. V lost 2 bases to trimming and J lost 0 bases; unmatched junction nucleotides: 6. The germline CDR1 and CDR2 sequences are LGHNA and YSLEER. CDR3 size: 16 residues. The CDR3 region is CASSQFTGQMNTEAFF. CDR3 nucleotide sequence: TGCGCCAGCAGCCAATTCACGGGACAGATGAACACTGAAGCTTTCTTT.

This clonotype was found many times. V is TRBV6-4 and J is TRBJ1-1, with a tentative D call TRBD1 (5 bases). This CDR3 is 14 amino acids long. The germline V and J ends were trimmed by 2 bases and 4 bases, with 11 bases remaining between them. CDR1 MRHNA and CDR2 SNTAGT come from the germline V gene. CDR3 loop: CASSDGEGSTEAFF. CDR3 in DNA: TGTGCCAGCAGTGACGGGGAGGGGTCCACTGAAGCTTTCTTT.

This clonotype was seen repeatedly, ten times or more. The CDR3 region is CWWRDANEKLFF. The DNA for the CDR3 is TGCTGGTGGAGGGACGCTAATGAAAAACTGTTTTTT. The chain carries TRBV20-1 and TRBJ1-4, with a tentative D call TRBD1 (5 bases). Germline loops: CDR1 DFQATT, CDR2 SNEGSKA (reference sequence). The length of the CDR3 is 12 residues.

The table lists this clonotype with many counts. The genes are TRBV12-3 or TRBV12-4 and TRBJ1-1; tentatively, D is TRBD1 (6 bases). This CDR3 region has 13 residues. V was cut by 6 bases and J by 1 base, with 9 bases left in between. The CDR3: CASRLQGNTEAFF. The CDR3 DNA reads TGTGCCAGCAGGTTACAGGGGAACACTGAAGCTTTCTTT.

The rearrangement joins TRBV12-3 or TRBV12-4 to TRBJ2-2; a weak D match, TRBD1 (6 bases). The V end lost 6 bases, the J end lost 1 base, and 15 bases lay between the germline ends. This CDR3 is 16 amino acids long. The DNA of the CDR3 is TGTGCCAGCAGCAACGAAAACAGGGAGAACACCGGGGAGCTGTTTTTT. The encoded protein is CASSNENRENTGELFF.

The chain employs TRBV20-1 and TRBJ2-7, with TRBD2 identical over 8 bases. With 0 bases clipped from V and 2 bases from J, the junction kept 6 bases outside the gene matches. Germline CDR1 DFQATT, CDR2 SNEGSKA (reference sequence). CDR3 length: 15 amino acids. CDR3 region: CSARDGGAKAYEQYF. The CDR3 nucleotides are TGCAGTGCTAGAGACGGGGGGGCGAAGGCCTACGAGCAGTACTTC.

V gene TRBV5-1 combines with J gene TRBJ2-1; 7 bases are a match to TRBD1. The V and J ends lost 3 bases and 6 bases, in that order; junction bases with no gene match: 12. The CDR3 totals 16 residues. Germline V gene sequence: CDR1 SGHRS, CDR2 YFSETQ. CDR3 sequence reads: CASSSHIDRVGNEQFF. DNA for the CDR3: TGCGCCAGCAGCTCCCATATAGACAGGGTAGGCAATGAGCAGTTCTTC.

The chain uses TRBV13 and TRBJ2-1, with D possibly matching TRBD2 (6 bases). The germline V and J ends were trimmed by 4 bases and 6 bases, with 22 bases remaining between them. From germline, CDR1 is PRHDT and CDR2 FYEKMQ (reference sequence). This CDR3 is built from 17 residues. This CDR3 is CASSSESGTSRVNEQFF. The CDR3 DNA reads as TGTGCCAGCAGCTCCGAATCCGGGACTTCTAGGGTCAATGAGCAGTTCTTC.